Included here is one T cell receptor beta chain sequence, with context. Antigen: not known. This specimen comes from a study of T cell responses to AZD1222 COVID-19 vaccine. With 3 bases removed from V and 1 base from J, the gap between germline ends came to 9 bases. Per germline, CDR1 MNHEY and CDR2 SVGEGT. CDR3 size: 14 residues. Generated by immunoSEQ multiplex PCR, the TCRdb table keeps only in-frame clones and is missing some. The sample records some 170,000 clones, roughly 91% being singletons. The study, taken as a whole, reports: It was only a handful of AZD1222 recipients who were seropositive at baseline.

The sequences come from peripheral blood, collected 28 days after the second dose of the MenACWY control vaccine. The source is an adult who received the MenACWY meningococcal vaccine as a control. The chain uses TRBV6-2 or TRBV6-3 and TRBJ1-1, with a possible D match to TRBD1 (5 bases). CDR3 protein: CASSYWQGNTEAFF. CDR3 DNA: TGTGCCAGCAGTTATTGGCAGGGGAACACTGAAGCTTTCTTT.